This is a list of T cell receptor beta chains from one sample in a study of shared clonotypes between healthy human individuals. Sequencing used immunoSEQ multiplex PCR; TCRdb keeps in-frame clones, though not all of them. The table lists approximately 2.5 million clones, approximately 94% of them singletons, with approximately 0.37% in the top ten. Sequencing was carried out using naive CD4+ T cells from PBMCs. The receptors stem from a young man in good health. Some clones in this sample may be carry-over from other donors' samples. Each CDR3 is given with its conserved first and last residue. The order of the fields is CDR3 length, D gene, J gene, clone size, V gene, CDR3 protein, CDR3 DNA. A D gene is named only where the DNA matches it firmly. Clone sizes are given selectively: once, few, many, or a class where the clone is expanded.

16 TRBD1 TRBJ2-1 - TRBV6-1 CASSVSTGGYYNEQFF TGTGCCAGCAGTGTATCGACAGGGGGCTATTACAATGAGCAGTTCTTC
14 - TRBJ2-7 - TRBV5-1 CASSLVPATYEQYF TGCGCCAGCAGCTTGGTGCCAGCGACCTACGAGCAGTACTTC
13 - TRBJ2-3 - TRBV7-9 CASSRRGTDTQYF TGTGCCAGCAGCCGTAGAGGCACAGATACGCAGTATTTT
14 TRBD2 TRBJ2-7 - TRBV5-6 CASSLASGDYEQYF TGTGCCAGCAGCTTGGCTAGCGGGGACTACGAGCAGTACTTC
14 - TRBJ2-7 - TRBV19 CASSIGGGWAEQYF TGTGCCAGTAGTATAGGCGGCGGATGGGCCGAGCAGTACTTC
15 - TRBJ2-1 - TRBV11-2 CASSLGPLEYNEQFF TGTGCCAGCAGCTTAGGACCATTGGAGTACAATGAGCAGTTCTTC
15 TRBD1 TRBJ2-7 - TRBV5-1 CASSIGTGGGSEQYF TGCGCCAGCAGCATTGGGACAGGGGGCGGGAGCGAGCAGTACTTC
15 - TRBJ2-1 - TRBV28 CASSLSRTDYNEQFF TGTGCCAGCAGCCTTTCCCGGACAGACTACAATGAGCAGTTCTTC
17 - TRBJ1-4 - TRBV5-1 CASSTAGTGSTNEKLFF TGCGCCAGCAGCACAGCCGGGACGGGCTCAACTAATGAAAAACTGTTTTTT
17 - TRBJ1-1 - TRBV7-9 CASNRLGTGAVNTEAFF TGTGCCAGCAACCGATTGGGGACGGGGGCAGTAAACACTGAAGCTTTCTTT
16 - TRBJ1-3 - TRBV4-3 CASSQVIGSSGNTIYF TGCGCCAGCAGCCAAGTCATAGGATCCTCTGGAAACACCATATATTTT
13 - TRBJ1-1 - TRBV19 CASSIVVGTEAFF TGTGCCAGTAGTATAGTTGTTGGCACTGAAGCTTTCTTT
16 TRBD2 TRBJ2-1 - TRBV4-1 CASSQRRGRMDNEQFF TGCGCCAGCAGCCAACGGCGCGGGAGGATGGACAATGAGCAGTTCTTC
13 - TRBJ2-7 few TRBV7-9 CASSLGGWDEQYF TGTGCCAGCAGCTTAGGGGGATGGGACGAGCAGTACTTC
15 - TRBJ1-1 - TRBV5-4 CASSLAGASNTEAFF TGTGCCAGCAGCTTGGCCGGGGCCTCGAACACTGAAGCTTTCTTT
16 TRBD2 TRBJ2-1 once TRBV5-6 CASSLLAGVYYNEQFF TGTGCCAGCAGTCTACTAGCGGGAGTATACTACAATGAGCAGTTCTTC
14 - TRBJ1-1 few TRBV30 CAWSLIPGDTEAFF TGTGCCTGGAGTCTGATACCGGGGGACACTGAAGCTTTCTTT
14 TRBD1 TRBJ2-2 - TRBV2 CASRRTGLTGELFF TGTGCCAGCAGACGGACAGGGCTCACCGGGGAGCTGTTTTTT
18 - TRBJ2-2 once TRBV7-3 CASTSWAGTEENTGELFF TGTGCCAGCACCTCTTGGGCTGGGACCGAGGAGAACACCGGGGAGCTGTTTTTT
12 - TRBJ2-2 - TRBV9 CASSRSPGELFF TGTGCCAGCTCTAGAAGCCCCGGGGAGCTGTTTTTT
13 - TRBJ2-2 - TRBV28 CASSFGGTGELFF TGTGCCAGCAGTTTCGGAGGAACCGGGGAGCTGTTTTTT
14 TRBD1 TRBJ1-1 - TRBV19 CASRGTGDSTEAFF TGTGCCAGTAGGGGGACAGGGGACTCAACTGAAGCTTTCTTT